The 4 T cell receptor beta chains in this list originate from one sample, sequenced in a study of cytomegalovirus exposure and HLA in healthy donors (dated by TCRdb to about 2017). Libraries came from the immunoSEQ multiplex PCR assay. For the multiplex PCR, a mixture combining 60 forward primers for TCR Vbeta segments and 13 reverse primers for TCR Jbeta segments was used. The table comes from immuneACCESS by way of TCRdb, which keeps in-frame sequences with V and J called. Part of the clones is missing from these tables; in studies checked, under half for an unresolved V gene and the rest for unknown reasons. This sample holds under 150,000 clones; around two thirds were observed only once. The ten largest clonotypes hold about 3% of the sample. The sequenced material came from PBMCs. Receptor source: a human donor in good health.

Here the CDR3 DNA reads TGTGCCTGGAGTGTATTAGGGTCGACAGGGCGTCAGGAGCAGTTCTTC. Its translation: CAWSVLGSTGRQEQFF. V usage is TRBV30 and J usage is TRBJ2-1; TRBD1 matches at 7 bases. This CDR3 has 16 residues. Germline CDR1 reads GTSNPN; CDR2 reads SVGIG (reference sequence). The V and J ends lost 0 bases and 10 bases, in that order; junction bases with no gene match: 15.

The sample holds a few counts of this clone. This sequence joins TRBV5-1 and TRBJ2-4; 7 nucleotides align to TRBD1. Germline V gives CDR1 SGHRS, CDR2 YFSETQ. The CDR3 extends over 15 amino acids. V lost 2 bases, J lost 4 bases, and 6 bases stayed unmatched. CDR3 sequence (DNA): TGCGCCAGCAGCTTACTACAGGGGACAAAAAACATTCAGTACTTC. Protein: CASSLLQGTKNIQYF.

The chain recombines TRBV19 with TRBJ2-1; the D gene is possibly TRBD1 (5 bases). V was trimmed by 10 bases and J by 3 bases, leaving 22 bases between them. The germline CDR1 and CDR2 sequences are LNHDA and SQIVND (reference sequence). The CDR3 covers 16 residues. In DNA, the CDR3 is TGTGCCACCCTCGACAGTGGAGCTGAAAACTACAATGAGCAGTTCTTC. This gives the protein CATLDSGAENYNEQFF.

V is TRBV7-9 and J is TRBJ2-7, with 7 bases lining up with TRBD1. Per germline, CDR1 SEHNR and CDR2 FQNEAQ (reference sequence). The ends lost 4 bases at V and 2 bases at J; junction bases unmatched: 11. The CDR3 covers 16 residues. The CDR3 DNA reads TGTGCCAGCAGCTCCCAAGGCAGGGACAGCACCTACGAGCAGTACTTC. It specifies CASSSQGRDSTYEQYF.